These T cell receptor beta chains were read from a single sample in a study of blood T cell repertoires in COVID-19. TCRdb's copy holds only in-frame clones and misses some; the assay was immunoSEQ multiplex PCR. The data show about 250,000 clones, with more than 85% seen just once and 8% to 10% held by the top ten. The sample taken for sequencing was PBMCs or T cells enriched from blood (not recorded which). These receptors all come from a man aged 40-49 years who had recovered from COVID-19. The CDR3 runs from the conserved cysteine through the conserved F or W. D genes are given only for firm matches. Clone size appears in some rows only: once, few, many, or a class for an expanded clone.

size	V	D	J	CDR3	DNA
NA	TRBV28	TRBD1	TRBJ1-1	CASRDLRDRAPEAFF	TGTGCCAGCAGGGATCTCCGGGACAGGGCTCCTGAAGCTTTCTTT
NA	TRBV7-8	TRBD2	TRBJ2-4	CASSLSRTSGVAKNIQYF	TGTGCCAGCAGCTTATCAAGGACTAGCGGGGTAGCCAAAAACATTCAGTACTTC
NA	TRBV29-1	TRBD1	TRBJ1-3	CSASTGGRNTIYF	TGCAGCGCTTCGACAGGGGGAAGAAACACCATATATTTT
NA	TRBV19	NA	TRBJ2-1	CASSIDTGGNYNEQFF	TGTGCCAGTAGTATAGATACAGGTGGAAACTACAATGAGCAGTTCTTC
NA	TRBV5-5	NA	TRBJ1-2	CASSLVAYGYTF	TGTGCCAGCAGCTTGGTTGCGTATGGCTACACCTTC
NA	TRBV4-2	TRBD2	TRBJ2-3	CASSYEIAGAADHTQYF	TGTGCCAGCAGCTACGAAATAGCGGGAGCTGCGGATCATACGCAGTATTTT
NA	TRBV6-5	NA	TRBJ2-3	CASAWSRTDTQYF	TGTGCCAGCGCGTGGTCTCGCACAGATACGCAGTATTTT
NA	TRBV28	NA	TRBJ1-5	CASSLVLSVNSNQPQHF	TGTGCCAGCAGTTTAGTCCTCAGCGTAAATAGCAATCAGCCCCAGCATTTT
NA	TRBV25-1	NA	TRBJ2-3	CASSEFHRAGGTDTQYF	TGTGCCAGCAGTGAATTCCATAGGGCAGGGGGCACAGATACGCAGTATTTT
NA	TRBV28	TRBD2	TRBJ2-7	CASSFAGGEQYF	TGTGCCAGCAGTTTTGCGGGGGGGGAGCAGTACTTC
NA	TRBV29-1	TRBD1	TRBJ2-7	CSVETGDLSEQYF	TGCAGCGTAGAGACAGGGGACCTCTCCGAGCAGTACTTC
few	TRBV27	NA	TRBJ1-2	CASSFGGQRSGYTF	TGTGCCAGCAGTTTTGGTGGGCAGAGATCTGGCTACACCTTC
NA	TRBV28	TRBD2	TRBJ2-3	CASFPGGPTGTQYF	TGTGCCAGCTTCCCGGGAGGGCCCACAGGTACGCAGTATTTT
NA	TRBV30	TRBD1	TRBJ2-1	CAWSVIGTGRGEQFF	TGTGCCTGGAGTGTAATTGGGACAGGGCGAGGTGAGCAGTTCTTC
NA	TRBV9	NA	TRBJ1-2	CASSVVSQADYGYTF	TGTGCCAGCAGCGTAGTTTCACAGGCGGACTATGGCTACACCTTC
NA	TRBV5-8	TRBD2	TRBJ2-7	CASSLPAGGPISYEQYF	TGTGCCAGCAGCTTGCCCGCGGGAGGGCCAATTAGTTACGAGCAGTACTTC
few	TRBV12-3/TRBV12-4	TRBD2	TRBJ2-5	CASTQREGETQYF	TGTGCCAGCACCCAGCGGGAGGGAGAGACCCAGTACTTC
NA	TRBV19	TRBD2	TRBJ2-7	CATQSQSGGGSYEQYF	TGTGCCACCCAGTCGCAGTCCGGCGGGGGATCCTACGAGCAGTACTTC
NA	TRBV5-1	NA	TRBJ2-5	CASSFSSGPQGETQYF	TGCGCCAGCAGCTTTTCCTCGGGTCCTCAGGGAGAGACCCAGTACTTC
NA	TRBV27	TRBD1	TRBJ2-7	CASRKYRGDTGPSIKYEQYF	TGTGCCAGCAGGAAATACAGGGGGGATACCGGACCTTCCATAAAATACGAGCAGTACTTC
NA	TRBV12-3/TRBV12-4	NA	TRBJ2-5	CASLGGVGETQYF	TGTGCCAGCCTCGGCGGGGTTGGGGAGACCCAGTACTTC
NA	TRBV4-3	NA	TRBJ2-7	CASSQEILAEQYF	TGCGCCAGCAGCCAAGAAATCCTAGCCGAGCAGTACTTC
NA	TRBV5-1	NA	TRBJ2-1	CASSLGQTSNEQFF	TGCGCCAGCAGCTTGGGACAGACTTCAAATGAGCAGTTCTTC
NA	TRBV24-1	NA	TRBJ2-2	CATSDWVTSNTGELFF	TGTGCCACCAGTGATTGGGTGACTTCGAACACCGGGGAGCTGTTTTTT
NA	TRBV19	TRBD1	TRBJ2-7	CASSTDRVLGEQYF	TGTGCCAGTAGTACCGACAGGGTTTTGGGCGAGCAGTACTTC
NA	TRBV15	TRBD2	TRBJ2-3	CATSRDADLGTSVRTDTQYF	TGTGCCACCAGCAGAGATGCTGACTTGGGGACTAGCGTACGCACAGATACGCAGTATTTT
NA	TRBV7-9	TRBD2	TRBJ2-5	CASSRLTSGANRQETQYF	TGTGCCAGCAGCCGACTGACTAGCGGGGCTAACCGACAAGAGACCCAGTACTTC
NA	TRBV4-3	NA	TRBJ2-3	CASSQRQSQADTQYF	TGCGCCAGCAGCCAACGACAGAGCCAGGCAGATACGCAGTATTTT
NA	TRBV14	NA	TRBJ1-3	CASSVDYSGNTIYF	TGTGCCAGCAGCGTAGACTATTCTGGAAACACCATATATTTT
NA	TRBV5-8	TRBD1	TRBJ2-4	CASSLEGTGVNIQYF	TGTGCCAGCAGCTTGGAGGGGACAGGGGTTAACATTCAGTACTTC
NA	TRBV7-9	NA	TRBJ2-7	CASSSRDWSYEQYF	TGTGCCAGCAGCTCCCGGGACTGGTCCTACGAGCAGTACTTC
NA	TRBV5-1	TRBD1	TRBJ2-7	CASSLARQGAMYF	TGCGCCAGCAGCTTGGCCAGGCAGGGGGCTATGTACTTC
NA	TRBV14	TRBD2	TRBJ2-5	CASSFAGLAGGGETQYF	TGTGCCAGCAGCTTTGCGGGACTAGCGGGAGGAGGGGAGACCCAGTACTTC